These 7 T cell receptor beta chains originate from one sample sequenced in a study of cytomegalovirus exposure and HLA in healthy donors. Use of 60 Vbeta and 13 Jbeta primers characterized the PCR. The assay was immunoSEQ multiplex PCR, and TCRdb's table has in-frame clones only and misses some. The sample includes roughly 99,000 clones, about 83% of them seen just once. The sample consisted of PBMCs. The receptors here all came from a man aged 60-69 years in good health and CMV-seropositive.

CDR3 sequence: CASSQEATSGAGGGWEQFF. CDR3 coding DNA: TGTGCCAGCAGCCAAGAAGCAACTAGCGGGGCTGGTGGGGGGTGGGAGCAGTTCTTC. The V and J genes are TRBV4-2 and TRBJ2-1; TRBD2 aligns across 10 bases. V was clipped by 0 bases and J by 10 bases; unmatched bases: 18. The germline CDR1 and CDR2 sequences are LGHNA and YNFKEQ. This CDR3 is 19 amino acids long.

CDR3 sequence (DNA): TGTGCCAGCAGCGTAGCTGGACAGGCCTACAATGAGCAGTTCTTC. Its protein product is CASSVAGQAYNEQFF. V and J are TRBV9 and TRBJ2-1, with 7 bases fitting TRBD1. The germline CDR1 and CDR2 sequences are SGDLS and YYNGEE. V was pared by 0 bases and J by 2 bases, with 2 bases of the junction left unmatched. The CDR3 length is 15 residues.

This chain connects TRBV5-1 to TRBJ2-7; D gene unclear. The germline gives CDR1 SGHRS, CDR2 YFSETQ. The CDR3 is made up of 14 amino acids. Trimming removed 0 bases from V and 2 bases from J, with 9 bases in between. CDR3 DNA sequence: TGCGCCAGCAGCTTGGCAGTCCAAACCTACGAGCAGTACTTC. This encodes CASSLAVQTYEQYF.

The genes are TRBV27 and TRBJ2-3, with 7 bases identical to TRBD2. Germline trimming cut 1 base from V and 4 bases from J; bases unmatched to any gene: 8. The CDR3 extends over 16 amino acids. In germline, CDR1 is MNHEY, CDR2 SMNVEV (reference sequence). This CDR3 reads CASSLWGGGGPDTQYF. The CDR3 nucleotides are TGTGCCAGCAGTTTATGGGGCGGGGGAGGGCCAGATACGCAGTATTTT.

The chain combines TRBV27 with TRBJ2-3; D unclear. CDR1 MNHEY and CDR2 SMNVEV come from the germline V gene (reference sequence). CDR3 size: 13 residues. V was trimmed by 9 bases and J by 1 base, leaving 11 bases between them. This CDR3 is CASWRPGTDTQYF. CDR3 coding DNA: TGTGCCAGTTGGCGGCCAGGCACAGATACGCAGTATTTT.

The chain is built from TRBV27 and TRBJ1-6; D is unclear. This CDR3 comprises 13 residues. Trimming cost V 8 bases and J 4 bases, with 9 bases left between them. Germline assignment: CDR1 MNHEY and CDR2 SMNVEV (reference sequence). The CDR3 is CASAAPYNSPLHF. The CDR3 DNA reads as TGTGCCAGCGCTGCGCCTTATAATTCACCCCTCCACTTT.

The chain has TRBV19 and TRBJ1-4; D unresolved. This CDR3 contains 15 residues. The germline V gene encodes CDR1 LNHDA and CDR2 SQIVND (reference sequence). The ends were cut back, 6 bases at V and 5 bases at J, with 16 bases in the middle. CDR3 DNA sequence: TGTGCCAGTAGCTCGGGAGGAAGTATGAATGAAAAACTGTTTTTT. Translation gives CASSSGGSMNEKLFF.